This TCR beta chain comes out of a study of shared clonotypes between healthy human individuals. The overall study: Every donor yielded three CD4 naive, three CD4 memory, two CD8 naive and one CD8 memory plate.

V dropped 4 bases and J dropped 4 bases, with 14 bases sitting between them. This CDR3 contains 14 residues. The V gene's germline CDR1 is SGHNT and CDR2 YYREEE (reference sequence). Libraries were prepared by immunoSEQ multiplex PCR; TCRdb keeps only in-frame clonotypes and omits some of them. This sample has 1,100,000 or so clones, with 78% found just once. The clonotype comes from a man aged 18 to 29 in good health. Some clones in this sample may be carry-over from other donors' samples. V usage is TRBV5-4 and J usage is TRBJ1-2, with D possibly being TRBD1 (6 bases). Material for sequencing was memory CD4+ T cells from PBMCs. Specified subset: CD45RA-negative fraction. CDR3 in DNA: TGTGCCAGCAGCCCGGGCGGGGGCGCCTATGGCTACACCTTC. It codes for CASSPGGGAYGYTF.